This T cell receptor beta chain is drawn from a study of blood T cell repertoires in COVID-19. Turning to the study itself: The United States, Italy and Spain supplied acute and convalescent COVID-19 samples. PBMCs, B-cell-depleted T cells, or T cells were the source of the cDNA or gDNA that made up the material.

How the authors handled the data: Amplification of reference gene primers provided the estimated nucleated cell counts. Some clones are missing from TCRdb's copy, which holds only in-frame ones; the method was immunoSEQ multiplex PCR. V, J and clone size derive from that table, while D and trimming were established from the DNA sequence. The table lists about 75,000 clones, roughly 70% of them singletons, with approximately 2.8% in the top ten. This receptor was identified in a human donor with acute or convalescent COVID-19. The donor label of this sample is uncertain. Sequenced sample: peripheral blood.

CDR3 DNA sequence: TGTGCCAGCAGTTTCCTATTACCGGGACAGGGAGTTCGATATGGCTACACCTTC. The encoded protein is CASSFLLPGQGVRYGYTF. The genes are TRBV28 and TRBJ1-2; 9 nucleotides align to TRBD1. Germline CDR1 reads MDHEN; CDR2 reads SYDVKM. J was trimmed by 5 bases and V by 3 bases; bases with no gene match: 16. The CDR3 sequence is 18 residues long.